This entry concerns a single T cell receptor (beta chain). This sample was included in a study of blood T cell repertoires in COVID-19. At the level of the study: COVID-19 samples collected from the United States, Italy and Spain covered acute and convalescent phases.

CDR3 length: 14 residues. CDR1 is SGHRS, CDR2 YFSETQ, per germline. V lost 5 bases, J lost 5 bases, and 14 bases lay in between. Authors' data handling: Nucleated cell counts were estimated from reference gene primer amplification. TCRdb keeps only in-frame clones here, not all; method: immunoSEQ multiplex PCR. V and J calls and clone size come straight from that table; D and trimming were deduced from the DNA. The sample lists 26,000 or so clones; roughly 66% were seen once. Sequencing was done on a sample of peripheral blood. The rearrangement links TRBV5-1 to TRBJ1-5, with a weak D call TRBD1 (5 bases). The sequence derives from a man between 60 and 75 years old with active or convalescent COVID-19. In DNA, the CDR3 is TGCGCCAGCAGTTCCGACAGCCCAGATCAGCCCCAGCATTTT. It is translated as CASSSDSPDQPQHF.